This is a list of T cell receptor beta chains from one sample in a study of T-cell reconstitution after alpha-beta-depleted transplantation in children. Using its own MiXCR run on the PCR reads, TCRdb lists one record per CDR3 protein. The table shows approximately 170,000 distinct CDR3 sequences, with 11% occurring only once. The sequences come from PBMCs, collected before TCRalphabeta/CD19-depleted stem cell transplant. All receptors come from a boy aged 2 to 10 with acute myeloid leukemia, due to receive a stem cell transplant. CDR3s include the opening cysteine and the closing phenylalanine or tryptophan. The D gene is left open where the match is weak. Size is stated for part of the rows, as once, few or many counts, or as a class when the clone is expanded.

D	size	J	V	CDR3	DNA
.	.	TRBJ2-5	TRBV7-6	CASSLERTQETQYF	TGTGCCAGCAGCTTGGAGCGGACTCAAGAGACCCAGTACTTC
TRBD1	many	TRBJ1-4	TRBV2	CASSEPQGADEKLFF	TGTGCCAGCAGTGAACCCCAGGGGGCGGACGAAAAACTGTTTTTT
TRBD1	few	TRBJ2-3	TRBV29-1	CSVVGTTGAADTQYF	TGCAGCGTCGTGGGGACAACAGGGGCTGCAGATACGCAGTATTTT
TRBD2	.	TRBJ2-3	TRBV28	CASSPLAPRDTQYF	TGTGCCAGCAGTCCACTAGCGCCTAGGGATACGCAGTATTTT
.	many	TRBJ1-1	TRBV5-1	CASSTSDTEAFF	TGCGCCAGCAGCACCTCGGACACTGAAGCTTTCTTT
TRBD2	many	TRBJ2-7	TRBV4-1	CASSQDPRTSVSYEQYF	TGCGCCAGCAGCCAAGATCCCCGGACTAGCGTCTCCTACGAGCAGTACTTC
.	many	TRBJ1-1	TRBV20-1	CSARSGAHTEAFF	TGCAGTGCTAGATCGGGGGCCCACACTGAAGCTTTCTTT
.	many	TRBJ1-1	TRBV29-1	CSVDLAMGTEAFF	TGCAGCGTTGATTTGGCGATGGGAACTGAAGCTTTCTTT
.	many	TRBJ1-2	TRBV13	CASSLWGRTNYGYTF	TGTGCCAGCAGCTTATGGGGCAGGACTAACTATGGCTACACCTTC
.	many	TRBJ2-1	TRBV20-1	CSANSMGTQEGNEQFF	TGCAGTGCTAATAGTATGGGCACGCAAGAGGGAAATGAGCAGTTCTTC
TRBD2	many	TRBJ2-7	TRBV4-2	CASSQERLAGEYEQYF	TGTGCCAGCAGCCAAGAAAGACTAGCGGGAGAGTACGAGCAGTACTTC
TRBD1	many	TRBJ1-5	TRBV7-8	CASSPDRGLSSNQPQHF	TGTGCCAGCAGCCCCGACAGGGGATTGTCTAGCAATCAGCCCCAGCATTTT
TRBD2	many	TRBJ2-1	TRBV7-9	CASSFRLAGGPWHNEQFF	TGTGCCAGCAGCTTCAGACTAGCGGGGGGGCCCTGGCACAATGAGCAGTTCTTC
TRBD1	many	TRBJ1-1	TRBV28	CASSQGADFTEAFF	TGTGCCAGCTCCCAGGGGGCCGACTTCACTGAAGCTTTCTTT
TRBD2	many	TRBJ2-7	TRBV3-1	CASSQGPSGGIYEQYF	TGTGCCAGCAGCCAGGGACCTAGCGGGGGTATCTACGAGCAGTACTTC
.	many	TRBJ2-1	TRBV24-1	CATSDADTLTYNEQFF	TGTGCCACCAGTGATGCCGACACCCTAACTTACAATGAGCAGTTCTTC
.	.	TRBJ1-4	TRBV10-2	CASSPTTGGNEKLFF	TGCGCCAGCAGCCCCACGACAGGCGGGAATGAAAAACTGTTTTTT
TRBD1	many	TRBJ2-2	TRBV11-2	CASSRRGPHSNTGELFF	TGTGCCAGCAGCCGAAGGGGGCCCCATTCGAACACCGGGGAGCTGTTTTTT
.	many	TRBJ1-2	TRBV24-1	CATSDLAGYGYTF	TGTGCCACCAGTGATTTGGCAGGGTATGGCTACACCTTC
.	many	TRBJ1-1	TRBV14	CASSPRGGTEAFF	TGTGCCAGCAGCCCCAGGGGCGGCACTGAAGCTTTCTTT
.	few	TRBJ1-6	TRBV6-5	CASSYGGVSYNSPLHF	TGTGCCAGCAGTTACGGAGGTGTTTCCTATAATTCACCCCTCCACTTT
.	many	TRBJ1-3	TRBV2	CASSELPGNTIYF	TGTGCCAGCAGTGAACTCCCTGGAAACACCATATATTTT
.	once	TRBJ2-7	TRBV23-1	CASSQQGNYEQYF	TGCGCCAGCAGTCAACAGGGAAACTACGAGCAGTACTTC
.	many	TRBJ2-5	TRBV20-1	CSAGEKETQYF	TGCAGTGCTGGCGAGAAGGAGACCCAGTACTTC
.	many	TRBJ2-3	TRBV29-1	CSVGTTGGADTQYF	TGCAGCGTTGGGACAACTGGTGGCGCAGATACGCAGTATTTT
.	many	TRBJ1-5	TRBV4-2	CASSQREDSNQPQHF	TGTGCCAGCAGCCAAAGGGAAGATAGCAATCAGCCCCAGCATTTT
TRBD1	many	TRBJ1-5	TRBV10-3	CAIGTGGNQPQHF	TGTGCCATCGGGACAGGGGGCAATCAGCCCCAGCATTTT
TRBD1	few	TRBJ2-1	TRBV28	CASSGQGAYNEQFF	TGTGCCAGCAGTGGACAGGGGGCATACAATGAGCAGTTCTTC